This TCR beta chain comes out of a study of cytomegalovirus exposure and HLA in healthy donors. From germline, CDR1 is SGHNT and CDR2 YYREEE (reference sequence). The CDR3 loop spans 14 amino acids. V was shortened by 3 bases and J by 4 bases, with 12 bases between the two germline ends. Primers for the PCR totalled 60 Vbeta and 13 Jbeta. The table came from immunoSEQ multiplex PCR; TCRdb's copy has only in-frame clones and leaves some out. The sample lists roughly 110,000 clones; 65% to 85% were seen once. The TCR comes from a man between 18 and 29 years old in good health and CMV-seronegative. The sample taken for sequencing was PBMCs. The chain combines TRBV5-4 with TRBJ2-3; D may be TRBD2 (5 bases). CDR3 DNA: TGTGCCAGCAGCTCCACCCCGGGGTCAGATACGCAGTATTTT. It is translated as CASSSTPGSDTQYF. Looking up the rest from reference TRBV5-4 and TRBJ2-3 gives the full variable domain: ETGVTQSPTHLIKTRGQQVTLRCSSQSGHNTVSWYQQALGQGPQFIFQYYREEENGRGNFPPRFSGLQFPNYSSELNVNALELDDSALYLCASSSTPGSDTQYFGPGTRLTVL.